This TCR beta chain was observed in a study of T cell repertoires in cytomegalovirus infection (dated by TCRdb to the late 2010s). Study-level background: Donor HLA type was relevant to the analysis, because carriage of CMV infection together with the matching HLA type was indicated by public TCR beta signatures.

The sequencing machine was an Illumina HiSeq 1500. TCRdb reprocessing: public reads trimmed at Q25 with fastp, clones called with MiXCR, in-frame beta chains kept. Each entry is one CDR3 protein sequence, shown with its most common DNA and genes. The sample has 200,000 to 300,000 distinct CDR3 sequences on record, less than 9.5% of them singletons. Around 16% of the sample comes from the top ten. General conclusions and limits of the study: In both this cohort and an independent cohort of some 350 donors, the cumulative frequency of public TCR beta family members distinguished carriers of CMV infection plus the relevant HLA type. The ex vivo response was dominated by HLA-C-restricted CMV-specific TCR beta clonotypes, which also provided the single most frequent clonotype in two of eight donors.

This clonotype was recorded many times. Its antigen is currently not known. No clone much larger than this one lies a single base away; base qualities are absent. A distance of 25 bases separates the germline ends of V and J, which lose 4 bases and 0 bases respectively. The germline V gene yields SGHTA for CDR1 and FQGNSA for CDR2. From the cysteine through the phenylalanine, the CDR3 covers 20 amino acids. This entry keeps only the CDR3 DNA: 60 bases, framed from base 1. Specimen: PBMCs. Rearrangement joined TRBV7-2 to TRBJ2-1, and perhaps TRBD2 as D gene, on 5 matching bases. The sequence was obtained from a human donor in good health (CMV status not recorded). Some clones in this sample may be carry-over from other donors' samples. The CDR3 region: CASSSPRKAERLSSYNEQFF. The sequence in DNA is TGTGCCAGCAGCTCCCCTCGAAAGGCTGAGCGGCTCAGCTCCTACAATGAGCAGTTCTTC.